This T cell receptor beta chain was sequenced in a study of OX40 agonist ivuxolimab in advanced cancers. Study details: Recorded diagnoses for dose-escalation patients were hepatocellular carcinoma, melanoma, renal cell or head and neck cancer.

Of note for this clone: Its specificity is unknown.

The table came from immunoSEQ multiplex PCR; TCRdb's copy has only in-frame clones and leaves some out. The sample yields about 78,000 clones, around nine tenths seen once. Patients with a history of autoimmune disease or on systemic immunosuppression were excluded. The V and J ends lost 1 base and 0 bases respectively, with 21 bases between them. This CDR3 has 20 residues. Germline CDR1 MGHRA, CDR2 YSYEKL. Study conclusions and caveats: Normalized T-cell clonal expansion was also low in a subset of nonresponders.

Sample: CD4+ or CD8+ T cells sorted from blood, taken in a trial of the OX40 agonist ivuxolimab. The chain joins TRBV4-1 to TRBJ1-4, with D hard to call. The TCR originated in an adult with an advanced solid tumor such as melanoma, head and neck, liver or kidney cancer. The CDR3 nucleotides read TGCGCCAGCAGCCAAGTCGGCAGATCACGATGGGAGGCAACTAATGAAAAACTGTTTTTT. It encodes CASSQVGRSRWEATNEKLFF.